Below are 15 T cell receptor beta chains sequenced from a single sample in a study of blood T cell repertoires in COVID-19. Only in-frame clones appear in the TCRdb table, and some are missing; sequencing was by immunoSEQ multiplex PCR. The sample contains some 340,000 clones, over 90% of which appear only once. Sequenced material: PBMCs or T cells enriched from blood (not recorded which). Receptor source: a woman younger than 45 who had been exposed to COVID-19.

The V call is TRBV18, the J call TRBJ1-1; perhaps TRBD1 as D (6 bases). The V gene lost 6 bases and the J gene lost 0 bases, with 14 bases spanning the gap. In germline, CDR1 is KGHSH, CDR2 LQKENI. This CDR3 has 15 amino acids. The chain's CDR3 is CASSRGHSMNTEAFF. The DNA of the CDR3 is TGTGCCAGCTCCAGGGGTCATAGCATGAACACTGAAGCTTTCTTT.

CDR3: CASSPQSSGNTEAFF. As DNA, the CDR3 is TGTGCCAGTAGTCCTCAGTCTTCGGGGAACACTGAAGCTTTCTTT. The V and J genes are TRBV19 and TRBJ1-1; the D is unclear. Looked up from germline, CDR1 is LNHDA and CDR2 is SQIVND (reference sequence). The CDR3 sequence is 15 residues long. V was clipped by 5 bases and J by 1 base, with 14 bases between them.

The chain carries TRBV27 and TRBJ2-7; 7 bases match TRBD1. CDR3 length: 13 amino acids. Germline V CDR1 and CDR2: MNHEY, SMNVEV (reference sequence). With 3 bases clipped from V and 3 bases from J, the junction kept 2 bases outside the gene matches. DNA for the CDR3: TGTGCCAGCAGTTTTGGACAGGACTACGAGCAGTACTTC. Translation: CASSFGQDYEQYF.

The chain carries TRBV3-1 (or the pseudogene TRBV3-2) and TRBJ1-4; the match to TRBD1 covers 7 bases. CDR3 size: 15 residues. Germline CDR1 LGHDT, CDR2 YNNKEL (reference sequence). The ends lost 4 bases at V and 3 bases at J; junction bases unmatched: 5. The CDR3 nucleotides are TGTGCCAGCAGCCCCTACAGGGGATCTAATGAAAAACTGTTTTTT. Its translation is CASSPYRGSNEKLFF.

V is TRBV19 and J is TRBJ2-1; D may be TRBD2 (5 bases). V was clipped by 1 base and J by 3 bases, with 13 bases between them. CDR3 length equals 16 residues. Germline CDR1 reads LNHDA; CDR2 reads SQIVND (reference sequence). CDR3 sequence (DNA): TGTGCCAGTAGTATAGTCGGGGAGAGAATCTACAATGAGCAGTTCTTC. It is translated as CASSIVGERIYNEQFF. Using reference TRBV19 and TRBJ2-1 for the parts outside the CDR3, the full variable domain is DGGITQSPKYLFRKEGQNVTLSCEQNLNHDAMYWYRQDPGQGLRLIYYSQIVNDFQKGDIAEGYSVSREKKESFPLTVTSAQKNPTAFYLCASSIVGERIYNEQFFGPGTRLTVL.

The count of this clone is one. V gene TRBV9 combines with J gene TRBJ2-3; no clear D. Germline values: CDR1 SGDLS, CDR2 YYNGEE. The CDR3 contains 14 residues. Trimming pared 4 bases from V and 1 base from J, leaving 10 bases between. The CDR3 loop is CASSPDWGTDTQYF. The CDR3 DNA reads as TGTGCCAGCAGCCCTGACTGGGGCACAGATACGCAGTATTTT.

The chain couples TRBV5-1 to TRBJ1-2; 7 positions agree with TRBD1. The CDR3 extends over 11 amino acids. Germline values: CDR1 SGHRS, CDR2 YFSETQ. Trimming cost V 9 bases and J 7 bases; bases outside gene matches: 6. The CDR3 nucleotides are TGCGCCACAGGGGGTAATGGTGGCTACACCTTC. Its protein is CATGGNGGYTF. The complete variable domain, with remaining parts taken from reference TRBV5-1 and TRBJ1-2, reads KAGVTQTPRYLIKTRGQQVTLSCSPISGHRSVSWYQQTPGQGLQFLFEYFSETQRNKGNFPGRFSGRQFSNSRSEMNVSTLELGDSALYLCATGGNGGYTFGSGTRLTVV.

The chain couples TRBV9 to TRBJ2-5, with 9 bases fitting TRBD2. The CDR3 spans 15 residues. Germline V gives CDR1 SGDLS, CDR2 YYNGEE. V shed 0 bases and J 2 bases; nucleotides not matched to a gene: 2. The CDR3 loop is CASSVEAGGQETQYF. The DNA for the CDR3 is TGTGCCAGCAGCGTAGAAGCGGGGGGTCAAGAGACCCAGTACTTC. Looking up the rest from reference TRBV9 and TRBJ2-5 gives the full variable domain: DSGVTQTPKHLITATGQRVTLRCSPRSGDLSVYWYQQSLDQGLQFLIQYYNGEERAKGNILERFSAQQFPDLHSELNLSSLELGDSALYFCASSVEAGGQETQYFGPGTRLLVL.

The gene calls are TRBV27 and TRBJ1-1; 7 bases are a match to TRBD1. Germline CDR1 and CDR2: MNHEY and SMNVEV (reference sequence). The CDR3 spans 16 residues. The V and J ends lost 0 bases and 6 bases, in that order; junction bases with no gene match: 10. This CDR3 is CASSLSTGWKWAEAFF. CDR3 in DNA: TGTGCCAGCAGTTTATCGACAGGGTGGAAATGGGCTGAAGCTTTCTTT.

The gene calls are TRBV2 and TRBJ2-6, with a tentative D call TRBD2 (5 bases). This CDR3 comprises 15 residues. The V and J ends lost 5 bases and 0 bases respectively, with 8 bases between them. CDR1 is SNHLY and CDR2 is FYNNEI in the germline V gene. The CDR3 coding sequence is TGTGCCAGCAGTCCGGGATTCTCTGGGGCCAACGTCCTGACTTTC. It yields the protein CASSPGFSGANVLTF. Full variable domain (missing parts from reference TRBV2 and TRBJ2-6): EPEVTQTPSHQVTQMGQEVILRCVPISNHLYFYWYRQILGQKVEFLVSFYNNEISEKSEIFDDQFSVERPDGSNFTLKIRSTKLEDSAMYFCASSPGFSGANVLTFGAGSRLTVL.

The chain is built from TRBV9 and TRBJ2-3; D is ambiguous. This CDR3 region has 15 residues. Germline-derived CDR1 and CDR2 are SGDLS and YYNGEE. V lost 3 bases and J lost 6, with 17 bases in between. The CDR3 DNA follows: TGTGCCAGCAGCGCGTTTACGCGATCTTCTGATACGCAGTATTTT. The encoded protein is CASSAFTRSSDTQYF.

The CDR3 DNA follows: TGCGCCAGCAGCCAAGCATCCGGGACAGGGGTGGAGGAGACCCAGTACTTC. It translates to CASSQASGTGVEETQYF. The chain uses TRBV4-3 and TRBJ2-5; 10 nucleotides align to TRBD1. Trimming took 1 base from V and 5 from J; bases not matched to a gene: 10. Germline assignment: CDR1 LGHNA and CDR2 YSLEER. The length of the CDR3 is 17 residues.

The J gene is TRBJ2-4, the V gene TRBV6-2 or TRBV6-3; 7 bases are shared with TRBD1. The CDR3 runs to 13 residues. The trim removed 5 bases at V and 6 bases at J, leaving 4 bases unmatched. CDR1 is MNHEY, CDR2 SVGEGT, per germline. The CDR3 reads CASSDRDVNIQYF. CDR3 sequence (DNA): TGTGCCAGCAGTGACAGGGATGTAAACATTCAGTACTTC.

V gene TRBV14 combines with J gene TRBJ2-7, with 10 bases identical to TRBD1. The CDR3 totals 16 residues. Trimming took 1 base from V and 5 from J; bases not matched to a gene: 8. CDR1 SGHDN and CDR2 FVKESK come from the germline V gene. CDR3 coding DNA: TGTGCCAGCAGCCAAGGCCGGGACAGGGGTAGCCACGAGCAGTACTTC. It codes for CASSQGRDRGSHEQYF.

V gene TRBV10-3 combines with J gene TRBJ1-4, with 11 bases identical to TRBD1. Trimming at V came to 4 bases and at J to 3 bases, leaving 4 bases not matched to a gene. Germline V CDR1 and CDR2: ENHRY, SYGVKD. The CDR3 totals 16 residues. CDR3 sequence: CAISGTGGAPNEKLFF. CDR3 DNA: TGTGCCATCAGTGGGACAGGGGGCGCGCCTAATGAAAAACTGTTTTTT.